The 32 T cell receptor beta chains reported below all come from one sample, sequenced in a study of CD8+ T cells in alopecia areata. cDNA serving as the sequencing template came from extracted, reverse transcribed RNA. Assay: immunoSEQ multiplex PCR; the TCRdb copy retains only in-frame clones and omits some. The data show about 140,000 clones, roughly 60% seen once. The sequenced sample was CD4+ T cells sorted from blood. Receptor source: a human donor in good health.

By sample fraction, this clone is medium-sized. This chain links TRBV27 with TRBJ1-5; D perhaps matches TRBD1 (5 bases). The V gene's germline CDR1 is MNHEY and CDR2 SMNVEV (reference sequence). This CDR3 region has 15 residues. Trimming removed 3 bases at V and 3 bases at J, with 12 bases between. CDR3 loop: CASSFGGAFNQPQHF. The CDR3 region has the DNA TGTGCCAGCAGTTTTGGGGGAGCCTTCAATCAGCCCCAGCATTTT.

This chain connects TRBV30 to TRBJ2-7; D not resolved. The CDR3 runs 14 residues. V gave up 0 bases and J gave up 1 base, with 10 bases separating them. Per germline, CDR1 GTSNPN and CDR2 SVGIG (reference sequence). The CDR3 DNA sequence: TGTGCCTGGAGTGTTGGACGGAGATCCTACGAGCAGTACTTC. Its translation is CAWSVGRRSYEQYF.

The chain is built from TRBV29-1 and TRBJ2-3; TRBD2 matches 7 bases. Germline V gene data show CDR1 as SQVTM and CDR2 as ANQGSEA. J lost 3 bases, V lost 2 bases, and 2 bases had no gene match. The CDR3 is 13 residues long. CDR3 nucleotides: TGCAGCGTTGAACTAGCGGATACAGATACGCAGTATTTT. Amino acid sequence: CSVELADTDTQYF.

This clone was seen more than once but under ten times. The chain uses TRBV2 and TRBJ2-7; 8 positions agree with TRBD2. The V gene's germline CDR1 is SNHLY and CDR2 FYNNEI. CDR3 length equals 15 residues. Trimming at V came to 6 bases and at J to 3 bases, leaving 10 bases not matched to a gene. CDR3 in DNA: TGTGCCAGCAGGGTAAAGAGCGGGAGTGGCTACGAGCAGTACTTC. Protein product: CASRVKSGSGYEQYF.

This clone was seen a few times. DNA for the CDR3: TGCGCCAGCAGCGGGACATTAACCTACGAGCAGTACTTC. Protein product: CASSGTLTYEQYF. V usage is TRBV5-1 and J usage is TRBJ2-7; the D gene is possibly TRBD1 (6 bases). V lost 4 bases, J lost 2 bases, and 10 bases lay in between. Per the germline V gene, CDR1 is SGHRS and CDR2 is YFSETQ. The CDR3 covers 13 residues.

This chain joins TRBV5-6 and TRBJ1-1, with 7 bases identical to TRBD1. Per the germline V gene, CDR1 is SGHDT and CDR2 is YYEEEE. V lost 4 bases to trimming and J lost 11 bases; unmatched junction nucleotides: 8. CDR3 size: 12 residues. CDR3 DNA sequence: TGTGCCAGCAGCGCTACAGGGGTTGTTGCTTTCTTT. Translation: CASSATGVVAFF. Full variable domain (rest looked up from reference TRBV5-6 and TRBJ1-1): DAGVTQSPTHLIKTRGQQVTLRCSPKSGHDTVSWYQQALGQGPQFIFQYYEEEERQRGNFPDRFSGHQFPNYSSELNVNALLLGDSALYLCASSATGVVAFFGQGTRLTVV.

The chain combines TRBV6-5 with TRBJ2-6, with D perhaps TRBD1 (5 bases). Germline V CDR1 and CDR2: MNHEY, SVGAGI. Trimming shortened V by 6 bases and J by 1 base, and 10 bases separated the two germline ends. The CDR3 sequence is 15 residues long. The CDR3 reads CASRIRVSGANVLTF. For the CDR3, the DNA is TGTGCCAGCAGGATCAGGGTATCTGGGGCCAACGTCCTGACTTTC.

The chain joins TRBV19 to TRBJ2-1, with a possible D match to TRBD2 (6 bases). The germline gives CDR1 LNHDA, CDR2 SQIVND (reference sequence). The CDR3 has 13 residues. Trimming cost V 3 bases and J 6 bases, with 9 bases left between them. The chain's CDR3 is CASSIELANEQFF. The DNA of the CDR3 is TGTGCCAGTAGTATTGAACTAGCCAATGAGCAGTTCTTC.

The J gene is TRBJ2-3, the V gene TRBV28; no firm D call. Looked up from germline, CDR1 is MDHEN and CDR2 is SYDVKM. V dropped 8 bases and J dropped 0 bases, with 12 bases sitting between them. CDR3 length: 14 amino acids. CDR3 sequence reads: CASGSFGSTDTQYF. The CDR3 DNA sequence: TGTGCCAGCGGCTCCTTCGGGAGCACAGATACGCAGTATTTT.

The chain combines TRBV29-1 with TRBJ2-7; 8 bases line up with TRBD2. The CDR3 has 16 amino acids. V gave up 0 bases and J gave up 7 bases; unmatched junction bases: 14. From germline, CDR1 is SQVTM and CDR2 ANQGSEA. DNA of the CDR3: TGCAGCGTTGAAGATACCGCTCCCGGGACTAGGAGGGAGCAGTACTTC. Protein sequence: CSVEDTAPGTRREQYF.

V usage is TRBV18 and J usage is TRBJ2-7, with D tentatively TRBD1 or TRBD2 (5 bases each). Between the trimmed V and J ends, which lost 6 bases and 6 bases, there was a span of 24 bases. CDR3 length: 16 amino acids. CDR1 is KGHSH and CDR2 is LQKENI in the germline V gene. The CDR3 DNA sequence: TGTGCCAGCTCTCCTATATCCGGGGCTCCATTGGTCGAGCAGTACTTC. Translating it yields CASSPISGAPLVEQYF.

This clone was detected only a few times. The rearrangement joins TRBV29-1 to TRBJ2-7; unclear D gene. CDR3 size: 12 residues. Germline lookup yields CDR1 SQVTM and CDR2 ANQGSEA. V was shortened by 6 bases and J by 1 base, with 10 bases between the two germline ends. The DNA for the CDR3 is TGCAGCGTCAACGACGGATCCTACGAGCAGTACTTC. Protein product: CSVNDGSYEQYF.

J is TRBJ1-5 and V is TRBV2, with D uncertain. This CDR3 comprises 13 residues. The V end lost 3 bases, the J end lost 6 bases, and 9 bases lay between the germline ends. Germline V gene lookup returns CDR1 SNHLY and CDR2 FYNNEI. CDR3 sequence: CASSEEVAQPQHF. CDR3 nucleotide sequence: TGTGCCAGCAGTGAGGAGGTCGCTCAGCCCCAGCATTTT.

This chain connects TRBV7-2 to TRBJ2-3; 7 bases align to TRBD2. The ends lost 4 bases at V and 8 bases at J; junction bases unmatched: 15. CDR3 size: 16 residues. Germline CDR1 SGHTA, CDR2 FQGNSA. This chain's CDR3 is CASSSKAGAGGGTQYF. CDR3 coding DNA: TGTGCCAGCAGCTCGAAGGCGGGAGCTGGGGGAGGTACGCAGTATTTT.

The gene calls are TRBV15 and TRBJ2-7; 7 bases map to TRBD2. The CDR3 has 15 residues. Germline V lookup: CDR1 LNHNV, CDR2 YYDKDF (reference sequence). The V and J ends lost 3 bases and 0 bases, in that order; junction bases with no gene match: 5. In DNA, the CDR3 is TGTGCCACCAGCAGGGAGGCGGGAGTCTCCTACGAGCAGTACTTC. It codes for CATSREAGVSYEQYF.

This clone was recorded a few times. The chain recombines TRBV2 with TRBJ1-2; 9 bases are shared with TRBD1. The CDR3 is 14 residues long. Germline V gives CDR1 SNHLY, CDR2 FYNNEI. The V segment lost 6 bases and the J segment 6 bases; nucleotides outside the gene matches: 8. CDR3 region: CASRDRDRENGYTF. The CDR3 DNA sequence: TGTGCCAGCAGGGACCGGGACAGGGAGAATGGCTACACCTTC. Drawing the rest from reference TRBV2 and TRBJ1-2, the complete variable domain is EPEVTQTPSHQVTQMGQEVILRCVPISNHLYFYWYRQILGQKVEFLVSFYNNEISEKSEIFDDQFSVERPDGSNFTLKIRSTKLEDSAMYFCASRDRDRENGYTFGSGTRLTVV.

As concerns this clone: Distinct nucleotide sequences in the sample also encode this CDR3. V gene TRBV30 combines with J gene TRBJ1-1; possibly TRBD1 for D (5 bases). CDR3 length: 14 amino acids. Germline V gene sequence: CDR1 GTSNPN, CDR2 SVGIG (reference sequence). Trimming left V 0 bases short and J 2 bases short, with 10 bases between. CDR3 amino acids: CAWSVGGLNTEAFF. The CDR3 DNA reads TGTGCCTGGAGTGTCGGGGGATTAAACACTGAAGCTTTCTTT.

This clone was seen a handful of times. V usage is TRBV10-3 and J usage is TRBJ2-7; 10 bases fit TRBD2. CDR3 size: 17 residues. Per the germline V gene, CDR1 is ENHRY and CDR2 is SYGVKD. J lost 1 base, V lost 0 bases, and 6 bases had no gene match. The CDR3 is CAISESLAGIGSYEQYF. The CDR3 bases are TGTGCCATCAGTGAGTCACTAGCGGGAATAGGGTCCTACGAGCAGTACTTC.

V gene TRBV6-5 combines with J gene TRBJ1-1, with TRBD1 identical over 7 bases. The V gene's germline CDR1 is MNHEY and CDR2 SVGAGI. The CDR3 totals 14 residues. V lost 6 bases, J lost 3 bases, and 7 bases stayed unmatched. CDR3 bases: TGTGCCAGCAGGGGAGGGGGCGCATACACTGAAGCTTTCTTT. Protein: CASRGGGAYTEAFF.

The chain links TRBV29-1 to TRBJ2-7; 9 bases agree with TRBD1. Trimming at V came to 6 bases and at J to 7 bases, leaving 7 bases not matched to a gene. Germline CDR1 SQVTM, CDR2 ANQGSEA. The CDR3 has 12 amino acids. The CDR3 loop reads CSVRTGVGEQYF. The CDR3, as DNA: TGCAGCGTCCGGACAGGGGTTGGGGAGCAGTACTTC.

The chain recombines TRBV6-1 with TRBJ1-5; weak D call: TRBD1 (6 bases). V was trimmed by 6 bases and J by 1 base, leaving 13 bases between them. The CDR3 has 15 amino acids. Germline CDR1 and CDR2: MNHNS and SASEGT. CDR3 DNA sequence: TGTGCCAGCAGCGCAGGGGCTTGGAGCAATCAGCCCCAGCATTTT. Amino acids: CASSAGAWSNQPQHF.

The chain links TRBV27 to TRBJ2-7; 8 bases are shared with TRBD1. V was clipped by 4 bases and J by 2 bases; unmatched bases: 7. Germline CDR1 is MNHEY and CDR2 is SMNVEV (reference sequence). The CDR3 runs to 15 residues. DNA for the CDR3: TGTGCCAGCAGTTCTCAGGGGGCAGGAGCCTACGAGCAGTACTTC. Protein: CASSSQGAGAYEQYF.

There are a few counts of this clone. The rearrangement uses TRBV29-1 and TRBJ1-1, with unresolved D. In germline, CDR1 is SQVTM, CDR2 ANQGSEA. Trimming cost V 4 bases and J 5 bases, with 5 bases left between them. This CDR3 contains 10 residues. This CDR3 is CSVVQTEAFF. The CDR3 DNA reads as TGCAGCGTTGTTCAAACTGAAGCTTTCTTT. Full variable domain (rest looked up from reference TRBV29-1 and TRBJ1-1): SAVISQKPSRDICQRGTSLTIQCQVDSQVTMMFWYRQQPGQSLTLIATANQGSEATYESGFVIDKFPISRPNLTFSTLTVSNMSPEDSSIYLCSVVQTEAFFGQGTRLTVV.

The J gene is TRBJ2-1, the V gene TRBV18; 11 bases fit TRBD1. The germline gives CDR1 KGHSH, CDR2 LQKENI. This CDR3 is 15 amino acids long. The junction had 5 bases not matched to a gene; V was cut back by 6 bases and J by 4 bases. DNA for the CDR3: TGTGCCAGCTCTGCCGGGACAGGGGGTTACAATGAGCAGTTCTTC. The encoded protein is CASSAGTGGYNEQFF.

This rearrangement joins TRBV27 to TRBJ1-2; D may be TRBD1 (6 bases). CDR3 length equals 15 residues. From germline, CDR1 is MNHEY and CDR2 SMNVEV (reference sequence). The V end lost 8 bases, the J end lost 3 bases, and 19 bases lay between the germline ends. The CDR3 protein is CASGPGAAGDYGYTF. The DNA for the CDR3 is TGTGCCAGCGGGCCAGGGGCGGCCGGAGACTATGGCTACACCTTC.

V and J are TRBV5-4 and TRBJ1-2; 10 positions agree with TRBD1. The CDR3 contains 15 residues. With 2 bases clipped from V and 6 bases from J, the junction kept 7 bases outside the gene matches. Germline-derived CDR1 and CDR2 are SGHNT and YYREEE (reference sequence). CDR3 nucleotides: TGTGCCAGCAGCTTAGCGGGACAGGGGATGGATGGCTACACCTTC. Its protein product is CASSLAGQGMDGYTF.

This chain connects TRBV15 to TRBJ2-7; 8 bases map to TRBD1. The CDR3 extends over 12 amino acids. Germline V gene data show CDR1 as LNHNV and CDR2 as YYDKDF (reference sequence). V lost 4 bases, J lost 12 bases, and 8 bases stayed unmatched. The CDR3: CATSTSRGLRYF. CDR3 bases: TGTGCCACCAGCACCTCCAGGGGGCTTAGGTACTTC.

The chain joins TRBV29-1 to TRBJ1-2; D is unclear. The CDR3 sequence is 10 residues long. The V gene lost 3 bases and the J gene lost 6 bases, with 5 bases spanning the gap. Germline values: CDR1 SQVTM, CDR2 ANQGSEA. CDR3 nucleotide sequence: TGCAGCGTTGAGATGAATGGCTACACCTTC. This codes for CSVEMNGYTF.

This chain connects TRBV2 to TRBJ2-7, with D possibly TRBD2 on 5 matching bases. Germline lookup yields CDR1 SNHLY and CDR2 FYNNEI. Trimming cost V 6 bases and J 9 bases, with 15 bases left between them. The CDR3 loop spans 12 amino acids. CDR3 residues: CASSLAGPVQYF. In DNA form, the CDR3 reads TGTGCCAGCAGCTTGGCGGGTCCCGTGCAGTACTTC.

The chain couples TRBV21-1 to TRBJ2-3; the table calls TRBD2, which could not be checked here. TRBV21-1 is marked as a pseudogene. The CDR3 has 17 residues. The DNA for the CDR3 is TGTGCCAGCAGCCCCCCGGGACTAGCGGGAGTTCCAGATACGCAGTATTTT. It translates to CASSPPGLAGVPDTQYF.

A few counts support this clone. The rearrangement uses TRBV7-2 and TRBJ2-3, with a tentative D call TRBD2 (5 bases). This CDR3 comprises 14 residues. V lost 1 base, J lost 7 bases, and 12 bases lay in between. From germline, CDR1 is SGHTA and CDR2 FQGNSA. The CDR3 region has the DNA TGTGCCAGCAGCTTAGAGAGGGCTACACATACGCAGTATTTT. It specifies CASSLERATHTQYF.

This clone was picked up a small number of times. The rearrangement links TRBV2 to TRBJ2-1; the D gene is possibly TRBD2 (6 bases). The CDR3 is made up of 14 amino acids. Between the trimmed V and J ends, which lost 4 bases and 7 bases, there was a span of 14 bases. Germline loops: CDR1 SNHLY, CDR2 FYNNEI. The CDR3: CASSGDSASNEQFF. Written as DNA, the CDR3 is TGTGCCAGCAGTGGGGACTCTGCCTCGAATGAGCAGTTCTTC.